Below, 15 T cell receptor beta chains from the same sample are listed, as sequenced in a study of blood T cell repertoires in COVID-19 (dated by TCRdb to 2020 to 2022). The library was built by means of the immunoSEQ multiplex PCR assay. TCRdb obtained this table from immuneACCESS and retained in-frame rearrangements with V and J assigned. These tables miss some clones; where compared with another copy, unresolved V genes account for less than half of the shortfall, and the remainder is unexplained. Counted in this sample were 200,000 to 250,000 clones; around nine tenths of them appeared once. In total, the top ten clones hold under 2% of the sample. Sequencing was carried out using peripheral blood. These receptor sequences come from a woman aged 60 to 75 who had recovered from COVID-19.

This clone was detected once. The CDR3 is CSVETGATRGGPQHF. The CDR3 nucleotides read TGCAGCGTTGAGACAGGGGCGACTAGGGGGGGGCCCCAGCATTTT. The V call is TRBV29-1, the J call TRBJ1-5; the match to TRBD1 covers 8 bases. This CDR3 comprises 15 residues. The trim removed 3 bases at V and 9 bases at J, leaving 13 bases unmatched. Germline assignment: CDR1 SQVTM and CDR2 ANQGSEA. The full variable domain, rest sourced from reference TRBV29-1 and TRBJ1-5, is SAVISQKPSRDICQRGTSLTIQCQVDSQVTMMFWYRQQPGQSLTLIATANQGSEATYESGFVIDKFPISRPNLTFSTLTVSNMSPEDSSIYLCSVETGATRGGPQHFGDGTRLSIL.

The chain is built from TRBV5-4 and TRBJ1-1; D is perhaps TRBD1 (5 bases). The V gene lost 0 bases and the J gene lost 5 bases, with 11 bases spanning the gap. The CDR3 is 14 residues long. In germline, CDR1 is SGHNT, CDR2 YYREEE (reference sequence). The CDR3 region is CASSLVRGGTEAFF. CDR3 sequence (DNA): TGTGCCAGCAGCTTGGTCCGGGGGGGTACTGAAGCTTTCTTT.

The rearrangement links TRBV7-3 to TRBJ1-1; D remains unclear. CDR3 length equals 14 residues. V lost 4 bases, J lost 4 bases, and 13 bases lay in between. Germline V CDR1 and CDR2: SGHTA, FQGTGA. CDR3 in DNA: TGTGCCAGCAGCTCCGCGGAGTTTTCCACTGAAGCTTTCTTT. Translated, it gives CASSSAEFSTEAFF.

DNA for the CDR3: TGTGCCAGTACTGCTTGGGGGGGCCGCACCGGGGAGCTGTTTTTT. Translating gives CASTAWGGRTGELFF. The chain couples TRBV19 to TRBJ2-2, with a weak D call TRBD2 (7 bases). Germline V lookup: CDR1 LNHDA, CDR2 SQIVND (reference sequence). This CDR3 has 15 residues. V lost 7 bases to trimming and J lost 4 bases, with 16 bases between them. Supplemented by reference TRBV19 and TRBJ2-2, the full variable domain reads DGGITQSPKYLFRKEGQNVTLSCEQNLNHDAMYWYRQDPGQGLRLIYYSQIVNDFQKGDIAEGYSVSREKKESFPLTVTSAQKNPTAFYLCASTAWGGRTGELFFGEGSRLTVL.

The gene calls are TRBV10-1 and TRBJ2-1, with 11 bases fitting TRBD1. The germline CDR1 and CDR2 sequences are WNHNN and SYGVQD (reference sequence). The CDR3 is 20 residues long. J was trimmed by 4 bases and V by 6 bases; bases with no gene match: 20. In DNA form, the CDR3 reads TGCGCCAGCAGCGCGGGACAGGGGGGTCCCTTAGGATTGGAGTACAATGAGCAGTTCTTC. This gives the protein CASSAGQGGPLGLEYNEQFF.

The chain uses TRBV4-3 and TRBJ2-2, with TRBD1 identical over 8 bases. CDR1 is LGHNA and CDR2 is YSLEER in the germline V gene. V shed 1 base and J 7 bases; nucleotides not matched to a gene: 8. The CDR3 consists of 16 residues. The CDR3 DNA reads as TGCGCCAGCAGCCAAGCGGTTCAGGGGGCTGGCGGGGAGCTGTTTTTT. This codes for CASSQAVQGAGGELFF.

The CDR3 spells CASSQDTSGGVDTQYF. The CDR3 nucleotides read TGCGCCAGCAGCCAAGATACTAGCGGGGGGGTCGATACGCAGTATTTT. The V call is TRBV4-1, the J call TRBJ2-3, with 13 positions matching TRBD2. Germline V gene lookup returns CDR1 MGHRA and CDR2 YSYEKL. The CDR3 has 16 residues. J was trimmed by 6 bases and V by 0 bases; bases with no gene match: 3.

The V gene is TRBV4-1, the J gene TRBJ2-5; D not resolved. From germline, CDR1 is MGHRA and CDR2 YSYEKL. Trimming stripped 2 bases from V and 1 base from J, with 5 bases between. CDR3 length: 13 residues. The CDR3 region is CASSQFSQETQYF. The CDR3 coding sequence is TGCGCCAGCAGCCAATTTAGCCAAGAGACCCAGTACTTC.

This CDR3 is CASSSGLAGGDTQYF. Here the CDR3 DNA reads TGTGCCAGCAGCTCGGGACTAGCGGGGGGAGATACGCAGTATTTT. The rearrangement joins TRBV7-2 to TRBJ2-3; 15 bases map to TRBD2. The CDR3 is 15 residues long. The ends lost 4 bases at V and 5 bases at J; junction bases unmatched: 1. The germline gives CDR1 SGHTA, CDR2 FQGNSA.

This clone was counted a single time. The V gene is TRBV19, the J gene TRBJ1-1; a possible D gene is TRBD1 (5 bases). The CDR3 length is 19 residues. V was shortened by 4 bases and J by 1 base, with 25 bases between the two germline ends. Looked up from germline, CDR1 is LNHDA and CDR2 is SQIVND (reference sequence). In DNA, the CDR3 is TGTGCCAGTAGTACTCCCCTAACCCGACCGGGACTGACGAACACTGAAGCTTTCTTT. Translation gives CASSTPLTRPGLTNTEAFF.

This chain uses TRBV11-2 with TRBJ1-1; D gene uncertain. The CDR3 sequence is 14 residues long. V was pared by 1 base and J by 0 bases, with 6 bases between. Germline loops: CDR1 SGHAT, CDR2 FQNNGV. In DNA, the CDR3 is TGTGCCAGCAGCTTAGGACTGTTGAACACTGAAGCTTTCTTT. Protein sequence: CASSLGLLNTEAFF.

This chain connects TRBV28 to TRBJ2-7; maybe TRBD2 (6 bases). The V end was cut by 5 bases, the J end by 6 bases, with 17 bases between. The V gene's germline CDR1 is MDHEN and CDR2 SYDVKM. The CDR3 consists of 14 residues. Here the CDR3 reads CASSTPQEGTEQYF. The CDR3 coding sequence is TGTGCCAGCAGTACACCCCAGGAGGGAACCGAGCAGTACTTC.

V and J are TRBV6-2 or TRBV6-3 and TRBJ2-3, with TRBD1 matching over 8 bases. J lost 0 bases, V lost 1 base, and 0 bases had no gene match. CDR3 size: 15 residues. The germline V gene has CDR1 MNHEY and CDR2 SVGEGT. CDR3 sequence reads: CASSYWDRSTDTQYF. The CDR3 DNA is TGTGCCAGCAGTTACTGGGACAGGAGCACAGATACGCAGTATTTT.

The chain has TRBV19 and TRBJ2-3, with D unresolved. Trimming left V 1 base short and J 0 bases short, with 5 bases between. The CDR3 contains 14 residues. The germline V gene encodes CDR1 LNHDA and CDR2 SQIVND (reference sequence). The CDR3: CASSIAVSTDTQYF. The CDR3 coding sequence is TGTGCCAGTAGTATAGCAGTTAGCACAGATACGCAGTATTTT.

The chain links TRBV7-9 to TRBJ2-1; 9 positions agree with TRBD2. The germline V gene encodes CDR1 SEHNR and CDR2 FQNEAQ (reference sequence). Trimming cost V 5 bases and J 9 bases; bases outside gene matches: 14. The CDR3 runs 16 residues. The CDR3 here is CASSPPQRGVYSEQFF. Here the CDR3 DNA reads TGTGCCAGCAGCCCACCCCAGCGGGGGGTTTATAGTGAGCAGTTCTTC.